This paragraph reports one T cell receptor beta chain. These data belong to a study of shared clonotypes between healthy human individuals. Sequenced by immunoSEQ multiplex PCR; TCRdb stores in-frame clones only, minus some. Among about 2.4 million clones, 93% were seen once, and the ten largest hold around 0.4%. The CDR3 extends over 13 amino acids. Germline V gives CDR1 SGDLS, CDR2 YYNGEE. V lost 6 bases to trimming and J lost 5 bases, with 13 bases between them. The material sequenced was naive CD4+ T cells from PBMCs. The sample's subset: CD45RA+ positively selected. This receptor was taken from a man between 18 and 35 years old in good health. Some clones in this sample may be carry-over from other donors' samples. The chain recombines TRBV9 with TRBJ2-3; maybe TRBD2 (5 bases). The CDR3 reads CASTSTGLDTQYF. The CDR3 DNA sequence: TGTGCCAGCACCTCAACGGGGTTAGATACGCAGTATTTT.